This T cell receptor beta chain was sequenced during a study of blood T cells in healthy people across ages (dated by TCRdb to the mid-2010s). Some background on the complete study: In model experiments, template switching captured roughly one uniquely barcoded TCR beta cDNA molecule for every two T cells. To track age-related changes in TCR beta repertoire diversity, the study relied on deep sequencing normalized with unique cDNA molecular identifiers. The donors were divided into four age groups: young (average around 15 years), middle-aged (around 41), aged (about 56) and long-lived (more than 75). To avoid experimental bias, donors of different ages were randomly spread across the sequencing lanes. For two donors (one aged 18 to 30 and one aged 80 or older), the study analyzed two additional independent replicas of 1 million unique cDNA reads from the same blood draw. The research as a whole found: Compared with the aged group, the long-lived group had more naive CD4+ T cells, fewer expanded clones and increased TCR diversity, suggesting age selection. Conclusive comparison of naive and antigen-experienced compartments was prevented by the profiling of bulk unsorted PBMCs. The percentage of naive T cells measured by flow cytometry correlated strongly with observed TCR beta diversity. Estimates of total diversity based on one million sequenced T cells were considered lower bounds and underestimates. Donor CMV infection status was unknown, potentially confounding age-related changes in expanded clonotypes. As age increased, observed TCR beta diversity per million T cells dropped in a roughly linear way, and a significant reduction was already evident by age about 40.

Donors were a few dozen systemically healthy Caucasian individuals from Russia aged roughly 6 to 95 years. Around 10 milliliters of peripheral blood were drawn from each donor into EDTA-treated Vacutainer tubes. PBMCs were isolated by Ficoll-Paque density-gradient centrifugation, with at least 6.5 million obtained per sample. Trizol reagent was used to extract total RNA from the PBMCs, yielding at least 6 micrograms per sample. For every donor, flow cytometry on a PBMC aliquot measured the percentage of naive CD45RAhigh/CD27high T cells. Library construction relied on 5' RACE. Sequencing took place on an Illumina HiSeq 2500. The second PCR ran for roughly 7 to 12 cycles and used a J-beta primer mix along with a sample-barcoded 5' primer. Each TCR beta cDNA molecule received a unique molecular identifier from a template-switch 5' adaptor carrying 12 random nucleotides. Each sample yielded at least 2.5 million CDR3-containing paired-end reads. First-strand cDNA was synthesized from all RNA with the Mint cDNA synthesis kit, primed by a TRBC-specific oligonucleotide. Following uracil-DNA glycosylase treatment, all cDNA underwent a first 18-cycle PCR with the universal primers M1SS and BC2_uni_R. The original pipeline was this. Normalization of each sample was performed by random selection of 1 million high-quality reads, each carrying a distinct molecular identifier. Reads with shared molecular identifiers were discarded instead of being binned into consensus sequences. CDR3 identification, clonotype clustering and error correction used MiTCR with a Q25 quality threshold and the strictest error-elimination algorithm. A nonparametric unseen species model with Euler transformation was used to estimate lower-bound total TCR beta diversity. The public reads were quality trimmed at Q25 with fastp and then assembled into clones with MiXCR by TCRdb, keeping productive beta chains. Rows are combined by CDR3 protein, so each entry shows the most common genes and DNA. TCRdb, not the original authors, processed these V and J calls. This sample lists hundreds of thousands of distinct CDR3 sequences; 21% were detected once. The top ten hold 3% to 4% of the sample.

Inclusive of the bounding cysteine and phenylalanine, the CDR3 is 14 residues long. Only CDR3 DNA remains: 42 bases, in frame from the first base. Via the germline V gene, CDR1 is SGDLS and CDR2 YYNGEE. Deletion took 1 base off V and 2 bases off J, with a span of 10 bases between the germline ends. To note about this clonotype: There is no known antigen for this receptor. No much larger clonotype is one base removed from it; base qualities were not supplied.

Sequenced input: blood. This TCR came from a man in his 70s in good health. Recombination joined TRBV9 with TRBJ2-7; the D gene is not confidently resolved. The CDR3 reads as follows: CASSVSGLPYEQYF. The nucleotides are TGTGCCAGCAGCGTAAGTGGGCTCCCCTACGAGCAGTACTTC.